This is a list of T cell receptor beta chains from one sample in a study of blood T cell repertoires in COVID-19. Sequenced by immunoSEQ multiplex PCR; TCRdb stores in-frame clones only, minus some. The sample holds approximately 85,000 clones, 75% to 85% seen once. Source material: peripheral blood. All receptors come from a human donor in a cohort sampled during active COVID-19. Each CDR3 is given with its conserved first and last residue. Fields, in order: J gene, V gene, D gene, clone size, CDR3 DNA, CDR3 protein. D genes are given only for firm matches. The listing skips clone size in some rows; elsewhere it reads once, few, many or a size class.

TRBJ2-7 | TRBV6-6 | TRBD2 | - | TGTGCCAGCAGTTACTCGCCAGCGGGGGTCTACGAGCAGTACTTC | CASSYSPAGVYEQYF
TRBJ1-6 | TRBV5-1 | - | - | TGCGCCAGCAGCTTGGAGGGAGGGATAACACCCCTCCACTTT | CASSLEGGITPLHF
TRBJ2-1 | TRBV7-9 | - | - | TGTGCCAGCAGCGCTACCGGGACATCTTACAATGAGCAGTTCTTC | CASSATGTSYNEQFF
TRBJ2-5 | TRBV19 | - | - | TGTGCCGGCCCCCAGCTTGTGTTACGAGGGCAAGAGACCCAGTACTTC | CAGPQLVLRGQETQYF
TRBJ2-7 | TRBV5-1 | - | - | TGCGCCAGCAGCTACGGACAGTCCTACGAGCAGTACTTC | CASSYGQSYEQYF
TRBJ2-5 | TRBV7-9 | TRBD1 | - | TGTGCCAGCAGCTTGAGACAGGGAGACCAAGAGACCCAGTACTTC | CASSLRQGDQETQYF
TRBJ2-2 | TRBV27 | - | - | TGTGCCAGCAAGTGGACACTTAACACCGGGGAGCTGTTTTTT | CASKWTLNTGELFF
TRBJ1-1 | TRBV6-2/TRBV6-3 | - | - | TGTGCCAGCAGTTCTCACTTGAACACTGAAGCTTTCTTT | CASSSHLNTEAFF
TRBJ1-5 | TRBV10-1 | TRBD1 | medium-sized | TGCGCCAGCAGATCCGGCAGGGGGGGCAATCAGCCCCAGCATTTT | CASRSGRGGNQPQHF
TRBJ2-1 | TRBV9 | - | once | TGTGCCAGCAGCGCGCTGGACTGGGGGGATGAGCAGTTCTTC | CASSALDWGDEQFF
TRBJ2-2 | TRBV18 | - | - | TGTGCCAGCTCAGGAGGACAGACGAACACCGGGGAGCTGTTTTTT | CASSGGQTNTGELFF
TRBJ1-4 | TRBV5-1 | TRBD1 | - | TGCGCCAGCAGCTTGGCGGCAGGGGGCAGGGAAAAACTGTTTTTT | CASSLAAGGREKLFF
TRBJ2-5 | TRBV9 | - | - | TGTGCCAGCAGCGTAGAAGGAGGGGACTACCAAGAGACCCAGTACTTC | CASSVEGGDYQETQYF
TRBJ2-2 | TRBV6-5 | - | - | TGTGCCAGCAAGCGGGCAGGATCGAACACCGGGGAGCTGTTTTTT | CASKRAGSNTGELFF
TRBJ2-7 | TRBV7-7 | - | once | TGTGCTAGCAGCCCTAACTACCGGGGGAACGAGCAGTACTTC | CASSPNYRGNEQYF
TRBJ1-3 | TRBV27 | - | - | TGTGCCAGCAGTCCCTTCAACAGGCCTGGAAACACCATATATTTT | CASSPFNRPGNTIYF
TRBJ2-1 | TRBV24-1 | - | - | TGTGCCACCAGTGGCTCTAGCGAGGATTACAATGAGCAGTTCTTC | CATSGSSEDYNEQFF
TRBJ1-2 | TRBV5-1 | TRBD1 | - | TGCGCCAGCAGCTTGGGACAGGGAAGCTATGGCTACACCTTC | CASSLGQGSYGYTF
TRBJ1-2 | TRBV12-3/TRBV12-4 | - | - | TGTGCCAGCAGTCCCAACAGGGTAGTCGGCTACACCTTC | CASSPNRVVGYTF
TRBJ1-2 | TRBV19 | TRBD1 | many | TGTGCCAGTAGTCACCGGACAGGGTACTATGGCTACACCTTC | CASSHRTGYYGYTF
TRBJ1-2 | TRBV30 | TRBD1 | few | TGTGCCTGGAGTGTGTACAGGGGGGTCTATGGCTACACCTTC | CAWSVYRGVYGYTF
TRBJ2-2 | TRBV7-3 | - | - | TGTGCCAGCAGCACCCAACAGGCCCCCCTCGGGGAGCTGTTTTTT | CASSTQQAPLGELFF
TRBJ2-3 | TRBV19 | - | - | TGTGCCAGCAAGAACAGGGTAGGAGATACGCAGTATTTT | CASKNRVGDTQYF
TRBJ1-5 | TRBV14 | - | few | TGTGCCAGCAGCCTACCCGACAGGCTATGGCACCATCAGCCCCAGCATTTT | CASSLPDRLWHHQPQHF
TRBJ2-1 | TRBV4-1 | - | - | TGCGCCAGCAGCCCACCGTGGGGCTCCAGCTCCTACAATGAGCAGTTCTTC | CASSPPWGSSSYNEQFF
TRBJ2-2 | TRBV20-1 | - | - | TGCAGTGCTAGTCCCGGTCTGGCCGGGGAGCTGTTTTTT | CSASPGLAGELFF
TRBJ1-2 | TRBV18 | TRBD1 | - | TGTGCCAGCTCAGCCCGGGACAGGGGGCGAGGCTACACCTTC | CASSARDRGRGYTF
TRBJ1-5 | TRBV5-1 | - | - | TGCGCCAGCAGCTTGGGGACAGTTTCCAATCAGCCCCAGCATTTT | CASSLGTVSNQPQHF
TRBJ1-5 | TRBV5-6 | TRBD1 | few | TGTGCCAGCCAAGTTACAGGGGCAGAGCAGCCCCAGCATTTT | CASQVTGAEQPQHF
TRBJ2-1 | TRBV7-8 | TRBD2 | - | TGTGCCAGCGGGACTACGACTCGCTCCTACAATGAGCAGTTCTTC | CASGTTTRSYNEQFF
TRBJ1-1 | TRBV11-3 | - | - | TGTACCAGCAGCTTAGGGGGAGACACTGAAGCTTTCTTT | CTSSLGGDTEAFF
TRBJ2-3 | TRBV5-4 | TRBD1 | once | TGTGCCAGCAGACCTTGGACAGGGGAGGCAGATACGCAGTATTTT | CASRPWTGEADTQYF
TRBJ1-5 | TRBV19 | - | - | TGTGCCAGTAGTATAGATCTTGGGCAGTCCAATCAGCCCCAGCATTTT | CASSIDLGQSNQPQHF
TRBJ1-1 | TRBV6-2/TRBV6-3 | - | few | TGTGCCAGCAGTTCTCAGGCCTACACTGAAGCTTTCTTT | CASSSQAYTEAFF
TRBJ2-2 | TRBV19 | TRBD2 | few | TGTGCCAGTACCCTGAAGGTATTAGCGGGGCCCGGGAGGACCGGGGAGCTGTTTTTT | CASTLKVLAGPGRTGELFF
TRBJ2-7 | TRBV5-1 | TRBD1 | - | TGCGCCAGCAGCTTGCGACAGGGAATTGACGAGCAGTACTTC | CASSLRQGIDEQYF
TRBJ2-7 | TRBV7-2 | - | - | TGTGCCAGCAGCTTAATGGGCCCTCCCTACGAGCAGTACTTC | CASSLMGPPYEQYF
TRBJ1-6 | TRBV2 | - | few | TGTGCCAGCAAAATAGCAGGGCGAACTAATTCACCCCTCCACTTT | CASKIAGRTNSPLHF
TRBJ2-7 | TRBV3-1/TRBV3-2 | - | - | TGTGCCAGCAGCCAAGGTGTAACAGCGGGCTACGAGCAGTACTTC | CASSQGVTAGYEQYF
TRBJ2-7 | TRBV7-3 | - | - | TGTGCCAGCAGCCAACGGGACAACTACGAGCAGTACTTC | CASSQRDNYEQYF
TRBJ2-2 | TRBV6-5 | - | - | TGTGCCAGCAGTTACTCGACCGGGAGAGCCGGGGAGCTGTTTTTT | CASSYSTGRAGELFF
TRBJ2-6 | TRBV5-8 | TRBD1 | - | TGTGCCAGCAGTCACGACAGGGCTGGGGCCAACGTCCTGACTTTC | CASSHDRAGANVLTF
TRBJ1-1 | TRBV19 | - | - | TGTGCCAGTAGCGTCGGGGGGCCCCCTGAAGCTTTCTTT | CASSVGGPPEAFF
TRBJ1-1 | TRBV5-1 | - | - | TGCGCCAGCAGCATACAGGAGGGAACTGAAGCTTTCTTT | CASSIQEGTEAFF
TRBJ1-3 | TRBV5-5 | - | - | TGTGCCAGCAGCCGAAACTTGGGGAGGTCTGGAAACACCATATATTTT | CASSRNLGRSGNTIYF
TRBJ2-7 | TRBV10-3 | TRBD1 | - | TGTGCCATCAGTTCCGGGACAGGGGCGTACGAGCAGTACTTC | CAISSGTGAYEQYF
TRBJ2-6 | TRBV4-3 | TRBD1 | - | TGCGCCAGCAGCCCAGTAGGACAGGGAAGAGTCACTGGGGCCAACGTCCTGACTTTC | CASSPVGQGRVTGANVLTF
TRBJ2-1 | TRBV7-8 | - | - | TGTGCCAGCAGCTCCCTGTCGGGGGACAATGAGCAGTTCTTC | CASSSLSGDNEQFF
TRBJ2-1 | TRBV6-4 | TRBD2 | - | TGTGCCAGCAGTGACTCAGCGGGGAGGGATGAGCAGTTCTTC | CASSDSAGRDEQFF
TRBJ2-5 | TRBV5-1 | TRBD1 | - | TGCGCCAGCAGCTTAACGGGACAGGGGGCCCAAGAGACCCAGTACTTC | CASSLTGQGAQETQYF
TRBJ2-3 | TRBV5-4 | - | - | TGTGCCAGCAGCTTGGGGGGGCGCGCAGATACGCAGTATTTT | CASSLGGRADTQYF
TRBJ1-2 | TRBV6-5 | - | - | TGTGCCAGCCGTTATGTGGCGGGGGGCTACACCTTC | CASRYVAGGYTF
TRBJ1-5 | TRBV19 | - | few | TGTGCCAGTAAAGGTCGAGGAGGGGTTGATCAGCCCCAGCATTTT | CASKGRGGVDQPQHF
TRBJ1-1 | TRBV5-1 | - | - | TGCGCCAGCAGCTTGGTAGGTGACATTGAAGCTTTCTTT | CASSLVGDIEAFF
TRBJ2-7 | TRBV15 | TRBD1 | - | TGTGCCACCGCCGGGACAGGCGGCCACGAGCAGTACTTC | CATAGTGGHEQYF
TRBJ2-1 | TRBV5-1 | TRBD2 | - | TGCGCCAGCAGCTCGGGACTAGCGGGGGGGCTCTACAATGAGCAGTTCTTC | CASSSGLAGGLYNEQFF
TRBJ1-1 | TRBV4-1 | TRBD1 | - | TGCGCCAGCAGCCAACAACTCAGGGGGCGCCGTGACACTGAAGCTTTCTTT | CASSQQLRGRRDTEAFF
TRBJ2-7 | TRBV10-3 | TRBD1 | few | TGTGCCATCAGTGCCTCGGACAGGTCTTCCTACGAGCAGTACTTC | CAISASDRSSYEQYF